This T cell receptor (beta chain) comes out of a study of molecular identifiers for immune sequencing clone quantification. General study findings and limits: Clones with over 20 RNA copies captured over 98% of effector molecules but under 1% of naive ones. Sizes of clones that are highly expanded could be underestimated (if identical TCR molecules share a barcode).

This clonotype appeared a few times. Its antigen is not identified. TCRdb reprocessed the PCR reads via MiXCR and lists one record per CDR3 protein. Of 400,000 to 600,000 distinct CDR3 sequences in the sample, over 20% are singletons; the top ten hold around 0.84%. This CDR3 has 15 residues. Germline loops: CDR1 MNHEY, CDR2 SMNVEV (reference sequence). V was pared by 1 base and J by 4 bases, with 11 bases between. The source is a human donor in good health. Some libraries in this study had Jurkat cell RNA spiked in. The V and J genes are TRBV27 and TRBJ2-4; D remains ambiguous. The sample consisted of naive CD8+ T cells from blood, with Jurkat cell RNA spiked in. Subset given: FACS-sorted CD8+CD4-CCR7+CD45RA+ naive T cells. In DNA, the CDR3 is TGTGCCAGCAGTTTATGGTCAGGCCGGAAAAACATTCAGTACTTC. This codes for CASSLWSGRKNIQYF.